The clone carrying this T cell receptor (beta chain) showed up just a few times. The antigen remains undetermined. The data stem from a study of T cell repertoires in cytomegalovirus infection. Study as a whole: Use of recently identified HLA-C-restricted and well-studied HLA-B-restricted CMV epitopes was part of the study. Study-wide points: There were HLA-C-restricted CMV-specific TCR beta clonotypes dominating the ex vivo response.

The CDR3 has 14 amino acids. The V gene lost 6 bases and the J gene lost 7 bases, with 17 bases spanning the gap. One entry per CDR3 protein results from TCRdb running MiXCR on the reads. Found here are approximately 600,000 distinct CDR3 sequences, over 35% of them singletons; the top ten hold over 45%. The source of this sequence is a human donor in good health (CMV status not recorded). Some clones in this sample may be carry-over from other donors' samples. The J gene is TRBJ2-3, the V gene TRBV12-3 or TRBV12-4; no clear D. The specimen comprised cultured PBMCs, sampled from culture after CMV antigen stimulation. CDR3 region: CASRPRDEPYTQYF. The CDR3 region has the DNA TGTGCCAGCAGACCCCGTGACGAACCCTATACGCAGTATTTT.